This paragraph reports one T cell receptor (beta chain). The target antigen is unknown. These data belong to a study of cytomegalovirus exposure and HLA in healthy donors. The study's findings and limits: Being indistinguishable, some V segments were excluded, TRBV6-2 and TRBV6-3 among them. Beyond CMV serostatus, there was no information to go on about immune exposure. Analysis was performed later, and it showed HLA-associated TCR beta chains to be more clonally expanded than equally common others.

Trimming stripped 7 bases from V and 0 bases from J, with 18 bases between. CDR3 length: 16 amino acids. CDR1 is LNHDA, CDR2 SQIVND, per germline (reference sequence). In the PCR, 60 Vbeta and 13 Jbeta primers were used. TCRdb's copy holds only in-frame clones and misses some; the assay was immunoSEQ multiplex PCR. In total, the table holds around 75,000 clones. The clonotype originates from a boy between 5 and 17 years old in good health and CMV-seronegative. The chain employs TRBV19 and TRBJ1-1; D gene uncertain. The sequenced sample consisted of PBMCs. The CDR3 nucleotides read TGTGCCAGTACCCCGGGAGGCAGAAAATTGAACACTGAAGCTTTCTTT. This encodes CASTPGGRKLNTEAFF.